The 14 T cell receptor beta chains listed next were all sequenced from one sample in a study of identifying expanded T cells in peripheral blood. Assay used: immunoSEQ multiplex PCR; TCRdb lists only in-frame clones, some missing. Among about 58,000 clones listed, approximately 90% were seen once. Specimen: blood. Source of these receptors: a person aged 18 to 69 in good health.

The rearrangement joins TRBV27 to TRBJ2-3; 12 bases are a match to TRBD2. With 1 base clipped from V and 6 bases from J, the junction kept 8 bases outside the gene matches. This CDR3 contains 17 residues. Germline V gene lookup returns CDR1 MNHEY and CDR2 SMNVEV (reference sequence). The chain's CDR3 is CASSLLTSGSMGDTQYF. In DNA form, the CDR3 reads TGTGCCAGCAGTTTATTGACTAGCGGGAGTATGGGGGATACGCAGTATTTT.

Worth noting for this clone: Its ends do not fully match the called genes, so a read error is possible. The CDR3 loop reads CSVEQGYTNTQYF. CDR3 DNA: TGCAGCGTGGAACAGGGGTACACAAATACGCAGTATTTT. The chain links TRBV29-1 to TRBJ2-3, with 7 nucleotides matching TRBD1. Germline CDR1 reads SQVTM; CDR2 reads ANQGSEA. The CDR3 is made up of 13 amino acids.

The chain joins TRBV7-3 to TRBJ2-1, with unresolved D. The CDR3 extends over 14 amino acids. Germline CDR1 is SGHTA and CDR2 is FQGTGA. V lost 5 bases to trimming and J lost 4 bases, with 12 bases between them. The CDR3 nucleotides read TGTGCCAGCAGCCATGCAGGTGGTTACAATGAGCAGTTCTTC. Its translation is CASSHAGGYNEQFF.

V is TRBV28 and J is TRBJ2-4, with D uncertain. In germline, CDR1 is MDHEN, CDR2 SYDVKM. This CDR3 contains 15 residues. V was trimmed by 4 bases and J by 5 bases, leaving 15 bases between them. The CDR3 coding sequence is TGTGCCAGCAGTTCCCATACTGAATTCGAAAACATTCAGTACTTC. Its protein is CASSSHTEFENIQYF.

This chain joins TRBV5-1 and TRBJ2-7; maybe TRBD2 (6 bases). Trimming took 4 bases from V and 2 from J, leaving 13 bases between them. The CDR3 is made up of 14 amino acids. Germline V gene data show CDR1 as SGHRS and CDR2 as YFSETQ. CDR3 in amino acids: CASSPATRTYEQYF. The CDR3, as DNA: TGCGCCAGCAGCCCCGCGACTAGGACCTACGAGCAGTACTTC. The whole variable domain, filled in from reference TRBV5-1 and TRBJ2-7, reads KAGVTQTPRYLIKTRGQQVTLSCSPISGHRSVSWYQQTPGQGLQFLFEYFSETQRNKGNFPGRFSGRQFSNSRSEMNVSTLELGDSALYLCASSPATRTYEQYFGPGTRLTVT.

J is TRBJ1-3 and V is TRBV2; D perhaps matches TRBD1 (6 bases). This CDR3 is 14 amino acids long. V was cut by 3 bases and J by 4 bases, with 10 bases left in between. Germline V gene lookup returns CDR1 SNHLY and CDR2 FYNNEI. CDR3 DNA sequence: TGTGCCAGCAGTGACGGGGGCGGCGGAAACACCATATATTTT. It yields the protein CASSDGGGGNTIYF.

The chain employs TRBV5-4 and TRBJ2-3, with D possibly being TRBD2 (6 bases). CDR1 is SGHNT, CDR2 YYREEE, per germline (reference sequence). The CDR3 length is 17 residues. Trimming removed 2 bases at V and 4 bases at J, with 20 bases between. In DNA, the CDR3 is TGTGCCAGCAGCTTTTTGGTCGGGGGTAGGAACTCAGATACGCAGTATTTT. Its protein is CASSFLVGGRNSDTQYF.

J is TRBJ2-1 and V is TRBV7-6; D is uncertain. The ends were cut back, 1 base at V and 1 base at J, with 17 bases in the middle. Germline-derived CDR1 and CDR2 are SGHVS and FNYEAQ. The CDR3 covers 18 residues. The CDR3 protein is CASSLEAWRQESYNEQFF. CDR3 coding DNA: TGTGCCAGCAGCTTAGAAGCGTGGCGGCAGGAATCCTACAATGAGCAGTTCTTC.

This clone came up once. V usage is TRBV4-3 and J usage is TRBJ1-3; D call uncertain. This CDR3 is 14 amino acids long. The germline V gene encodes CDR1 LGHNA and CDR2 YSLEER. V gave up 3 bases and J gave up 0 bases, with 6 bases separating them. CDR3: CASSHDTSGNTIYF. The CDR3 bases are TGCGCCAGCAGCCACGACACCTCTGGAAACACCATATATTTT.

V usage is TRBV5-8 and J usage is TRBJ2-5, with 7 bases fitting TRBD2. This CDR3 has 15 amino acids. With 2 bases clipped from V and 5 bases from J, the junction kept 9 bases outside the gene matches. Germline CDR1 is SGHTS and CDR2 is YDEGEE. The CDR3 is CASSLGTTPRETQYF. CDR3 coding DNA: TGTGCCAGCAGCTTAGGGACTACCCCCAGGGAGACCCAGTACTTC.

CDR3 residues: CASSQLDGDYGYTF. Here the CDR3 DNA reads TGCGCCAGCAGTCAATTGGACGGTGACTATGGCTACACCTTC. V gene TRBV23-1 combines with J gene TRBJ1-2; D gene uncertain. TRBV23-1 is filed as an ORF, its function uncertain. The CDR3 sequence is 14 residues long. V gave up 1 base and J gave up 3 bases, with 9 bases separating them.

This clone was picked up one time. V gene TRBV9 combines with J gene TRBJ2-7, with a possible D match to TRBD1 (7 bases). With 3 bases removed from V and 2 bases from J, the gap between germline ends came to 15 bases. The CDR3 runs 15 residues. Germline CDR1 is SGDLS and CDR2 is YYNGEE. Here the CDR3 reads CASSGGDRGPYEQYF. The CDR3 DNA reads TGTGCCAGCAGCGGGGGGGACAGAGGACCCTACGAGCAGTACTTC.

CDR3: CASSLAPGDNEQFF. CDR3 nucleotides: TGTGCCAGCAGTTTAGCCCCAGGAGACAATGAGCAGTTCTTC. The chain recombines TRBV27 with TRBJ2-1; unclear D gene. CDR1 is MNHEY, CDR2 SMNVEV, per germline (reference sequence). Trimming removed 2 bases from V and 5 bases from J, with 10 bases in between. CDR3 length: 14 residues.

The rearrangement links TRBV7-2 to TRBJ2-2, with 8 bases that match TRBD1. The CDR3 covers 16 residues. CDR1 SGHTA and CDR2 FQGNSA come from the germline V gene. J lost 5 bases, V lost 5 bases, and 10 bases had no gene match. This CDR3 is CASSKTTGAKTGELFF. The CDR3 DNA follows: TGTGCCAGCAGCAAAACGACAGGGGCTAAGACCGGGGAGCTGTTTTTT.